A single sample gave rise to the 11 T cell receptor beta chains below, sequenced in a study. TCRdb reanalysed the 5' RACE reads using MiXCR and keeps one entry per CDR3 protein. The table records fewer than 55,000 distinct CDR3 sequences, over 20% of them present only once. Treg sorting used a CD4+CD25+CD127-/low gate. The sequenced sample consisted of Tregs sorted from a lymph node. The receptors here all came from a female donor with breast cancer.

This clonotype came up many times. The chain employs TRBV6-2 or TRBV6-3 and TRBJ2-1; TRBD2 aligns across 13 bases. The CDR3 totals 15 residues. Trimming removed 5 bases from V and 8 bases from J; junction bases left unmatched: 6. Germline-derived CDR1 and CDR2 are MNHEY and SVGEGT. The CDR3, as DNA: TGTGCCAGCAGTGGGACTAGCGGGATAGGCGATGAGCAGTTCTTC. It codes for CASSGTSGIGDEQFF.

This clonotype showed up just a few times. V is TRBV4-1 and J is TRBJ2-1; no definite D call. This CDR3 has 16 residues. V lost 1 base, J lost 1 base, and 11 bases lay in between. Germline CDR1 is MGHRA and CDR2 is YSYEKL. The CDR3 region is CASSQVGAFSYNEQFF. CDR3 bases: TGCGCCAGCAGCCAAGTTGGCGCGTTTTCCTACAATGAGCAGTTCTTC.

This chain links TRBV7-8 with TRBJ1-5, with 7 bases identical to TRBD1. Germline V gene data show CDR1 as SGHVS and CDR2 as FQNEAQ. Germline trimming cut 5 bases from V and 3 bases from J; bases unmatched to any gene: 7. The CDR3 is 15 residues long. This CDR3 reads CASSPGDRVNQPQHF. The DNA of the CDR3 is TGTGCCAGCAGCCCGGGGGACAGAGTCAATCAGCCCCAGCATTTT.

There are many counts of this clonotype. This rearrangement joins TRBV15 to TRBJ2-1; TRBD2 matches 7 bases. The CDR3 has 15 residues. Per germline, CDR1 LNHNV and CDR2 YYDKDF (reference sequence). V lost 2 bases and J lost 2; bases outside the gene matches: 3. The DNA for the CDR3 is TGTGCCACCAGCAGAACTAGCGAGGCCTACAATGAGCAGTTCTTC. Encoded protein: CATSRTSEAYNEQFF.

This chain links TRBV4-1 with TRBJ2-7; D unresolved. V lost 0 bases and J 3 bases, leaving 9 bases between the germline ends. CDR1 MGHRA and CDR2 YSYEKL come from the germline V gene. CDR3 length: 14 residues. CDR3: CASSQDPVDYEQYF. The CDR3 bases are TGCGCCAGCAGCCAAGATCCCGTAGACTACGAGCAGTACTTC.

Note on this clonotype: This sequence may be a read error, since a much larger clone differs from it by one base. The rearrangement joins TRBV6-1 to TRBJ2-3, with D perhaps TRBD2 (6 bases). CDR1 and CDR2 (germline): MNHNS, SASEGT. Trimming removed 7 bases from V and 7 bases from J, with 21 bases in between. The CDR3 length is 15 residues. The CDR3 DNA follows: TGTGCCAGCACCAAAGGGGCGACCGGGAGTTATACGCAGTATTTT. Translated: CASTKGATGSYTQYF.

With regard to this clonotype: This may stem from a read error, because a much larger clone lies one nucleotide away. The chain is built from TRBV6-1 and TRBJ2-5; no clear D. The CDR3 is 15 amino acids. Germline-derived CDR1 and CDR2 are MNHNS and SASEGT. Written as DNA, the CDR3 is TGTGCCGGCAGTGAATATTACAGCCACGGAGAGACCCAGTACTTC. Translation gives CAGSEYYSHGETQYF.

This clonotype was detected only a few times. The V gene is TRBV7-2, the J gene TRBJ2-5; TRBD2 might be the D (5 bases). V lost 1 base and J lost 4, with 13 bases in between. This CDR3 region has 15 residues. Per germline, CDR1 SGHTA and CDR2 FQGNSA. The CDR3 nucleotides are TGTGCCAGCAGCTTAGGTCTAGCTTATTCAGAGACCCAGTACTTC. Translated: CASSLGLAYSETQYF.

This clonotype was seen many times. The chain uses TRBV4-1 and TRBJ2-7; possibly TRBD2 for D (6 bases). The CDR3 contains 13 residues. Germline V CDR1 and CDR2: MGHRA, YSYEKL. CDR3 region: CASSQDLGGTLAV. The CDR3 DNA reads TGCGCCAGCAGCCAAGATCTCGGCGGGACGCTCGCTGTT.

V is TRBV5-6 and J is TRBJ2-1; the match to TRBD1 covers 9 bases. There are 16 residues in the CDR3. Germline CDR1 SGHDT, CDR2 YYEEEE. V gave up 3 bases and J gave up 5 bases; unmatched junction bases: 9. The CDR3 nucleotides are TGTGCCAGCAGCTCGACGTGGGGACAGGGTAACAATGAGCAGTTCTTC. Its protein is CASSSTWGQGNNEQFF.

Concerning this clonotype: This clone may be a read error of a much larger clone one base away. The chain employs TRBV5-1 and TRBJ1-1; 9 nucleotides line up with TRBD1. V was clipped by 0 bases and J by 4 bases; unmatched bases: 4. CDR3 length: 15 residues. Germline CDR1 reads SGHRS; CDR2 reads YFSETQ. CDR3 sequence: CASSLGQTGGTEAFF. CDR3 nucleotide sequence: TGCGCCAGCAGCTTGGGCCAGACAGGGGGCACTGAAGCTTTCTTT.